This is a list of T cell receptor beta chains from one sample in a study of graft-versus-host responses after intestinal transplantation. Method: immunoSEQ multiplex PCR; TCRdb's copy keeps in-frame clones and lacks some. The sample shows 7,600 or so clones, nearly 85% of them seen only once. Sequencing used ileum tissue, obtained around 120 days after transplant. The receptors derive from a human patient who received an intestinal transplant, so some T cells may come from the graft donor. Each CDR3 is given without its conserved first and last residue. A D gene is named only where the DNA matches it firmly.

length	V	J	D	CDR3
14	TRBV5-4	TRBJ1-4	-	ASSLWVGGSNEKLF
13	TRBV30	TRBJ2-7	-	AWSVSAAGGYEQY
13	TRBV11-2	TRBJ2-3	-	ASSLDLQLTDTQY
14	TRBV27	TRBJ2-3	TRBD1	ASSLSPGQWTDTQY
14	TRBV2	TRBJ2-1	TRBD2	ASRRTSGSGYNEQF
12	TRBV5-1	TRBJ2-2	-	ASSLSAPTGELF
12	TRBV6-6	TRBJ2-2	-	ASSSSPNTGELF
13	TRBV19	TRBJ1-1	-	ASSSPRGGNTEAF
13	TRBV7-3	TRBJ1-2	-	ASSARGGDDYGYT
16	TRBV7-6	TRBJ1-1	-	ASSLISIGQIGPPEAF
14	TRBV4-1	TRBJ1-1	TRBD1	ASSRTGTAKNTEAF
12	TRBV18	TRBJ2-3	-	ASSPRPLADTQY
10	TRBV29-1	TRBJ1-1	TRBD1	SARQGATEAF
13	TRBV11-3	TRBJ2-7	TRBD2	ASSPRTSGSYEQY
11	TRBV5-5	TRBJ1-3	-	ASSLEWGGTIY
12	TRBV27	TRBJ2-4	-	ASSITGTKNIQY
14	TRBV5-1	TRBJ2-7	TRBD2	ASSPTSGPIFLEQY
13	TRBV2	TRBJ2-1	-	ASSGGTGVYNEQF
13	TRBV11-2	-	TRBD2	ASSLVWGLASEQY
15	TRBV6-1	TRBJ2-3	-	ASSERVADPGTDTQY
13	TRBV6-5	TRBJ1-3	-	ASRRTWGPGNTIY
11	TRBV11-2	TRBJ2-1	TRBD2	ASSRTSGIEQF
12	TRBV27	TRBJ1-3	TRBD1	ASSPRTGSNTIY
11	TRBV7-3	TRBJ1-5	-	ASGRTVNQPQH
13	TRBV7-2	TRBJ2-3	TRBD2	ASSLGGTSPDTQY
10	TRBV7-9	TRBJ1-1	-	ASSLMNTEAF
10	TRBV29-1	TRBJ1-1	-	SVVATHTEAF
13	TRBV7-9	TRBJ1-4	-	ASSGGGATNEKLF
13	TRBV9	TRBJ2-1	-	ASSVGGDSYNEQF
10	TRBV29-1	TRBJ2-1	-	SERQRVNEQF
11	TRBV6-1	TRBJ2-7	TRBD1	ASTSTGVGEQY
14	TRBV19	TRBJ2-3	TRBD2	ASNPTGRELMDTQY
11	TRBV5-1	TRBJ2-2	-	ASIGQYTGELF
11	TRBV29-1	TRBJ1-1	TRBD1	SGSKTGGTEAF
12	TRBV6-1	TRBJ1-1	-	ASRRVYKGTEAF
14	TRBV11-2	TRBJ2-2	TRBD2	ASSRLLAGNTGELF
9	TRBV5-1	TRBJ2-7	-	ASRLRYEQY
11	TRBV5-5	TRBJ2-3	-	ASSVVTLDTQY
10	TRBV28	TRBJ1-6	-	ASSSTRFPLH
12	TRBV6-5	TRBJ1-4	-	ASSPTWTDEKLF
15	TRBV11-2	TRBJ1-6	-	ASSLIPGINANSPLH
15	TRBV5-6	TRBJ2-7	-	ASSLPVSRKSSYEQY
12	TRBV27	TRBJ2-1	-	ASSLSGSYNEQF
13	TRBV11-2	TRBJ2-5	-	ASSSQGGGVRHQY
12	TRBV10-3	TRBJ2-3	-	AISAGVTTDTQY